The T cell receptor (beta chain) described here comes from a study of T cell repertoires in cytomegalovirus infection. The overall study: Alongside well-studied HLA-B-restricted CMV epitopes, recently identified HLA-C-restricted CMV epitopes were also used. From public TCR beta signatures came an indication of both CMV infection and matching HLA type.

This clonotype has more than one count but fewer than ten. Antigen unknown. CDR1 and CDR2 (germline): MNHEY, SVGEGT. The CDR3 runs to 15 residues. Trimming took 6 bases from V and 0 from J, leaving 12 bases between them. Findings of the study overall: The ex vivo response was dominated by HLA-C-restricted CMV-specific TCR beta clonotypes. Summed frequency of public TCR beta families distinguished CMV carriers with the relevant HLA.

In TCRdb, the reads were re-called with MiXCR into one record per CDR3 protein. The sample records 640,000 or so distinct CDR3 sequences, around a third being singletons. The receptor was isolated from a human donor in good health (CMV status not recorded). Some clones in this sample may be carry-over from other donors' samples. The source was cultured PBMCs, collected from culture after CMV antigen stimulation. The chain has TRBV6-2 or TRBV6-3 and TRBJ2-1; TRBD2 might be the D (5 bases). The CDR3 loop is CASRIFGNSYNEQFF. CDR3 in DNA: TGTGCCAGCAGGATCTTCGGGAACTCCTACAATGAGCAGTTCTTC.